The rows below give T cell receptor beta chains drawn from one sample of a study of shared clonotypes between healthy human individuals. Produced via immunoSEQ multiplex PCR; TCRdb's table is partial and in-frame only. The data show under 700,000 clones, approximately 95% seen once. Sample: naive CD8+ T cells sorted from blood. The receptor source for this set is a woman aged 25-40 years in good health. Each CDR3 is given with its conserved first and last residue. The D gene is left open where the match is weak. Clone size is not always given. Where it is, it says once, few, many or a class for expanded clones.

D,J,size,V,CDR3,DNA
TRBD1,TRBJ2-5,once,TRBV9,CASSVDQRTGGTQYF,TGTGCCAGCAGCGTAGATCAAAGGACAGGCGGGACCCAGTACTTC
TRBD2,TRBJ2-5,NA,TRBV28,CASSFITQREEETQYF,TGTGCCAGCAGTTTTATCACCCAGCGGGAGGAAGAGACCCAGTACTTC
NA,TRBJ1-4,NA,TRBV7-9,CASSPRELGTDEKLFF,TGTGCCAGCAGCCCGCGGGAGTTGGGCACGGATGAAAAACTGTTTTTT
NA,TRBJ2-1,NA,TRBV27,CASSLVGGEQFF,TGTGCCAGCAGTTTAGTCGGGGGTGAGCAGTTCTTC
TRBD1,TRBJ1-2,NA,TRBV5-4,CASSGQGAYYGYTF,TGTGCCAGCAGTGGACAGGGGGCATACTATGGCTACACCTTC
NA,TRBJ2-7,NA,TRBV28,CASRSKRSQPHEQYF,TGTGCCAGCAGGTCCAAACGGTCTCAACCCCACGAGCAGTACTTC
TRBD2,TRBJ2-7,few,TRBV2,CASFLGRDEQYF,TGTGCCAGCTTCTTGGGGAGGGACGAGCAGTACTTC
NA,TRBJ2-5,NA,TRBV13,CASSSPGEETQYF,TGTGCCAGCAGCTCGCCAGGGGAGGAGACCCAGTACTTC
NA,TRBJ1-3,NA,TRBV19,CASSIDLDSGNTIYF,TGTGCCAGTAGTATAGATTTGGACTCTGGAAACACCATATATTTT
TRBD1,TRBJ1-1,NA,TRBV9,CASSPRGGGYTEAFF,TGTGCCAGCAGCCCCCGGGGAGGGGGCTACACTGAAGCTTTCTTT
NA,TRBJ1-2,NA,TRBV2,CARGGAGSYGYTF,TGTGCCAGGGGGGGAGCCGGGTCTTATGGCTACACCTTC
NA,TRBJ1-2,NA,TRBV5-5,CASSSRTGTVYGYTF,TGTGCCAGCAGCTCCCGGACCGGGACGGTCTATGGCTACACCTTC
TRBD2,TRBJ2-1,once,TRBV7-8,CASSMRAGALNEQFF,TGTGCCAGCAGCATGCGAGCGGGAGCTCTAAATGAGCAGTTCTTC
TRBD1,TRBJ2-7,once,TRBV2,CASSWTGGVGSSYEQYF,TGTGCCAGCAGTTGGACAGGGGGCGTCGGAAGCTCCTACGAGCAGTACTTC
NA,TRBJ2-1,once,TRBV25-1,CASSDPGTYIEQFF,TGTGCCAGCAGTGACCCTGGGACTTACATTGAGCAGTTCTTC
NA,TRBJ2-7,NA,TRBV28,CASSLSGESYEQYF,TGTGCCAGCAGTTTATCCGGGGAGTCCTACGAGCAGTACTTC
NA,TRBJ1-2,NA,TRBV18,CASSPPTQAIYGYTF,TGTGCCAGCTCACCCCCCACGCAGGCTATCTATGGCTACACCTTC
NA,TRBJ2-1,NA,TRBV28,CASRLGSYNEQFF,TGTGCCAGCCGACTAGGCTCCTACAATGAGCAGTTCTTC
TRBD2,TRBJ2-1,NA,TRBV19,CASSILTSGRNEQFF,TGTGCCAGTAGTATTTTAACTAGCGGGAGAAATGAGCAGTTCTTC
TRBD1,TRBJ1-1,NA,TRBV5-8,CASSVWTGSTEAFF,TGTGCCAGCAGCGTATGGACAGGGAGCACTGAAGCTTTCTTT
TRBD2,TRBJ2-7,NA,TRBV15,CATSVTSGRYSYEQYF,TGTGCCACCAGCGTAACTAGCGGGAGGTACTCCTACGAGCAGTACTTC
NA,TRBJ1-5,NA,TRBV30,CAWSALGIYSNQPQHF,TGTGCCTGGAGTGCCCTGGGGATCTATAGCAATCAGCCCCAGCATTTT
NA,TRBJ1-1,NA,TRBV29-1,CSVDPANTEAFF,TGCAGCGTTGATCCAGCGAACACTGAAGCTTTCTTT
TRBD1,TRBJ2-7,NA,TRBV11-3,CASSERQGAYEQYF,TGTGCCAGCAGCGAACGACAGGGGGCCTACGAGCAGTACTTC
NA,TRBJ2-1,NA,TRBV7-9,CASSLRGNEQFF,TGTGCCAGCAGCTTAAGAGGAAATGAGCAGTTCTTC
TRBD2,TRBJ2-7,NA,TRBV4-1,CASSQYLGTIYEQYF,TGCGCCAGCAGCCAGTACCTCGGGACTATCTACGAGCAGTACTTC
NA,TRBJ2-7,NA,TRBV7-2,CASSLYGTLYEQYF,TGTGCCAGCAGCTTATATGGGACCCTCTACGAGCAGTACTTC
TRBD2,TRBJ2-3,NA,TRBV9,CASSVEGAGGVGSTDTQYF,TGTGCCAGCAGCGTAGAGGGAGCGGGAGGCGTTGGGAGCACAGATACGCAGTATTTT
NA,TRBJ2-7,NA,TRBV6-5,CASQEWAGREQYF,TGTGCCAGCCAAGAGTGGGCGGGACGTGAGCAGTACTTC
TRBD1,TRBJ1-6,NA,TRBV4-1,CASSPRDRDNSPLHF,TGCGCCAGCAGCCCCCGGGACAGAGATAATTCACCCCTCCACTTT
NA,TRBJ1-3,NA,TRBV4-1,CASSRIDSRSGNTIYF,TGCGCCAGCAGCCGGATAGACAGCCGCTCTGGAAACACCATATATTTT
NA,TRBJ1-2,NA,TRBV7-9,CASSLALSGLDGYTF,TGTGCCAGCAGCTTAGCGCTTTCAGGGTTAGATGGCTACACCTTC
TRBD1,TRBJ2-7,NA,TRBV11-2,CASSPRQGLRYEQYF,TGTGCCAGCAGCCCAAGACAGGGTTTAAGATACGAGCAGTACTTC
TRBD2,TRBJ2-7,once,TRBV4-1,CASSQRTSNEQYF,TGCGCCAGCAGCCAGAGGACTAGTAACGAGCAGTACTTC
NA,TRBJ1-1,few,TRBV4-1,CASSQEYGVTEAFF,TGCGCCAGCAGCCAAGAATACGGGGTCACTGAAGCTTTCTTT
NA,TRBJ1-6,NA,TRBV9,CASSVESGVGSPLHF,TGTGCCAGCAGCGTAGAGTCCGGGGTGGGATCACCCCTCCACTTT
TRBD2,TRBJ2-5,NA,TRBV11-2,CASSLAAAGEQYF,TGTGCCAGCAGCTTAGCGGCCGCGGGGGAGCAGTACTTC
TRBD1,TRBJ2-3,NA,TRBV5-1,CASSFIQGPGDTQYF,TGCGCCAGCAGCTTCATACAGGGGCCGGGGGATACGCAGTATTTT
NA,TRBJ1-3,NA,TRBV2,CASSERHRVYGNTIYF,TGTGCCAGCAGTGAAAGGCACAGGGTCTACGGAAACACCATATATTTT
TRBD1,TRBJ2-1,few,TRBV11-2,CASRHQGEKQFF,TGTGCCAGCAGGCACCAGGGGGAGAAGCAGTTCTTC
TRBD2,TRBJ2-7,NA,TRBV7-2,CASSPSGRARNEQYF,TGTGCCAGCAGCCCAAGCGGGAGGGCCAGGAACGAGCAGTACTTC
NA,TRBJ2-7,NA,TRBV27,CASSLKPLLYEQYF,TGTGCCAGCAGTTTAAAACCACTACTGTACGAGCAGTACTTC
NA,TRBJ2-3,NA,TRBV4-2,CASSRGADTTDTQYF,TGTGCCAGCAGCCGAGGAGCTGATACCACAGATACGCAGTATTTT
TRBD1,TRBJ2-7,NA,TRBV27,CASSNRGSYEQYF,TGTGCCAGCAGTAACAGGGGCTCCTACGAGCAGTACTTC
NA,TRBJ2-2,NA,TRBV7-6,CASSLVEASGPGELFF,TGTGCCAGCAGCTTAGTTGAAGCGTCAGGCCCCGGGGAGCTGTTTTTT
NA,TRBJ2-7,NA,TRBV6-5,CASRTSGGGDNEQYF,TGTGCCAGCAGGACCTCGGGGGGCGGGGATAACGAGCAGTACTTC
NA,TRBJ1-1,NA,TRBV28,CASSLLRLNTEAFF,TGTGCCAGCAGTTTACTGCGATTGAACACTGAAGCTTTCTTT
TRBD2,TRBJ2-7,once,TRBV11-1,CASSPYGGAYEQYF,TGTGCCAGCAGCCCTTATGGGGGGGCCTACGAGCAGTACTTC
TRBD2,TRBJ2-1,NA,TRBV9,CASSPRLAGGLNEQFF,TGTGCCAGCAGCCCGCGACTAGCGGGAGGTTTGAATGAGCAGTTCTTC
TRBD1,TRBJ2-7,NA,TRBV6-1,CASSVQGLIDYEQYF,TGTGCCAGCAGTGTACAGGGGCTGATCGACTACGAGCAGTACTTC
NA,TRBJ2-7,NA,TRBV6-6,CASSYKDEGGYEQYF,TGTGCCAGCAGTTACAAAGACGAAGGCGGCTACGAGCAGTACTTC
NA,TRBJ1-5,NA,TRBV7-9,CASSLGNEPQHF,TGTGCCAGCAGCTTAGGGAATGAGCCCCAGCATTTT
TRBD2,TRBJ2-7,once,TRBV7-8,CASSPSGGAYEQYF,TGTGCCAGCAGCCCTAGCGGGGGCGCCTACGAGCAGTACTTC
NA,TRBJ2-1,NA,TRBV27,CASSLRASYNEQFF,TGTGCCAGCAGTTTAAGGGCCTCCTACAATGAGCAGTTCTTC